These 32 T cell receptor beta chains were all obtained from the same sample, sequenced in a study of CD8 T cells in Susac syndrome. RNA was extracted with the RNeasy kit, and a quantity of about 0.45 to 1 ug was reverse transcribed using random hexamers. TCRdb re-called the immunoSEQ multiplex PCR reads with MiXCR, one entry per CDR3 protein. Among fewer than 85,000 distinct CDR3 sequences, approximately 94% were seen once, and the ten largest hold about 0.52%. Sequencing was done on a sample of CD8+ T cells from PBMCs. Receptor source: a human donor with Susac syndrome.

This rearrangement joins TRBV6-2 or TRBV6-3 to TRBJ2-7, with D maybe TRBD2 (5 bases). This CDR3 is 17 amino acids long. Germline V CDR1 and CDR2: MNHEY, SVGEGT. V lost 0 bases and J lost 2, with 17 bases in between. The CDR3 protein is CASSYSRALAPTYEQYF. The CDR3 bases are TGTGCCAGCAGTTACTCGAGGGCGCTAGCTCCTACCTACGAGCAGTACTTC.

This chain links TRBV15 with TRBJ2-7; perhaps TRBD2 as D (8 bases). The CDR3 length is 15 residues. Germline-derived CDR1 and CDR2 are LNHNV and YYDKDF (reference sequence). The V and J ends lost 8 bases and 0 bases respectively, with 17 bases between them. The CDR3 nucleotides read TGTGCCACCCGGAGGGGGCGGGGGGTCTCCTACGAGCAGTACTTC. Translated, it gives CATRRGRGVSYEQYF.

The chain combines TRBV6-2 or TRBV6-3 with TRBJ2-4, with 8 positions matching TRBD1. This CDR3 comprises 15 residues. Germline lookup yields CDR1 MNHEY and CDR2 SVGEGT. Trimming cost V 2 bases and J 2 bases; bases outside gene matches: 2. The CDR3 coding sequence is TGTGCCAGCAGTTACGACAGGGGCACCAAAAACATTCAGTACTTC. This sequence encodes CASSYDRGTKNIQYF.

The genes are TRBV6-2 or TRBV6-3 and TRBJ2-6; TRBD1 matches 9 bases. V lost 2 bases, J lost 1 base, and 3 bases stayed unmatched. Germline values: CDR1 MNHEY, CDR2 SVGEGT. The CDR3 sequence is 17 residues long. The CDR3 coding sequence is TGTGCCAGCAGTTACGGGGACAGGGCGTCTGGGGCCAACGTCCTGACTTTC. Its translation is CASSYGDRASGANVLTF.

The rearrangement links TRBV20-1 to TRBJ2-7; TRBD1 matches 7 bases. V lost 3 bases to trimming and J lost 3 bases; unmatched junction nucleotides: 5. Germline CDR1 and CDR2: DFQATT and SNEGSKA (reference sequence). The length of the CDR3 is 13 residues. This CDR3 reads CSASRAGGYEQYF. In nucleotides, the CDR3 is TGCAGTGCTAGTCGGGCAGGGGGCTACGAGCAGTACTTC.

The rearrangement links TRBV9 to TRBJ2-5; D ambiguous. Trimming shortened V by 0 bases and J by 4 bases, and 13 bases separated the two germline ends. From germline, CDR1 is SGDLS and CDR2 YYNGEE. The CDR3 is 15 amino acids. The CDR3 is CASSVDHYLGETQYF. CDR3 nucleotides: TGTGCCAGCAGCGTAGACCACTACTTGGGAGAGACCCAGTACTTC.

This sequence joins TRBV6-2 or TRBV6-3 and TRBJ1-2; tentative D call: TRBD1 (5 bases). Trimming cost V 7 bases and J 4 bases, with 7 bases left between them. CDR1 MNHEY and CDR2 SVGEGT come from the germline V gene. The CDR3 length is 11 residues. The CDR3 sequence: CASMTAYGYTF. The CDR3 nucleotides are TGTGCCAGCATGACAGCCTATGGCTACACCTTC.

This chain connects TRBV7-9 to TRBJ1-2; D call uncertain. CDR3 length: 13 amino acids. With 10 bases removed from V and 8 bases from J, the gap between germline ends came to 20 bases. CDR1 and CDR2 from the germline V gene are SEHNR and FQNEAQ (reference sequence). CDR3 nucleotide sequence: TGTGCCACTCTAGGTAGTCGAAGAATAGGCTACACCTTC. Its protein product is CATLGSRRIGYTF.

The chain recombines TRBV7-2 with TRBJ2-7, with TRBD1 as a possible D gene (7 bases). Germline values: CDR1 SGHTA, CDR2 FQGNSA. V was shortened by 5 bases and J by 5 bases, with 16 bases between the two germline ends. The CDR3 runs 14 residues. This CDR3 is CASSLSAGGNEQYF. The CDR3 DNA reads TGTGCCAGCAGCCTCTCCGCAGGGGGGAACGAGCAGTACTTC.

This chain uses TRBV25-1 with TRBJ2-3; D possibly matches TRBD1 or TRBD2 (5 bases each). The CDR3 extends over 15 amino acids. V was clipped by 7 bases and J by 8 bases, with 22 bases between them. Germline lookup yields CDR1 MGHDK and CDR2 SYGVNS. CDR3 in amino acids: CASTARGVRSGTQYF. CDR3 bases: TGTGCCAGCACCGCAAGGGGAGTGCGGTCTGGTACGCAGTATTTT.

This clonotype has a single count. The V and J genes are TRBV2 and TRBJ1-2; the D gene is possibly TRBD1 (6 bases). Germline V gives CDR1 SNHLY, CDR2 FYNNEI. The V gene lost 7 bases and the J gene lost 4 bases, with 10 bases spanning the gap. The CDR3 runs 12 residues. The DNA for the CDR3 is TGTGCCAGCAAAGGGACACTCTATGGCTACACCTTC. It encodes CASKGTLYGYTF. The variable domain in full, with the rest retrieved from reference TRBV2 and TRBJ1-2, is EPEVTQTPSHQVTQMGQEVILRCVPISNHLYFYWYRQILGQKVEFLVSFYNNEISEKSEIFDDQFSVERPDGSNFTLKIRSTKLEDSAMYFCASKGTLYGYTFGSGTRLTVV.

This chain connects TRBV12-3 or TRBV12-4 to TRBJ2-3; 8 nucleotides align to TRBD1. V lost 5 bases and J lost 4; bases outside the gene matches: 8. The CDR3 length is 15 residues. The CDR3 sequence: CASSPRTGWADTQYF. CDR3 nucleotide sequence: TGTGCCAGCAGTCCCCGGACAGGGTGGGCAGATACGCAGTATTTT.

The V and J genes are TRBV12-3 or TRBV12-4 and TRBJ2-2, with 8 positions matching TRBD1. V shed 6 bases and J 0 bases; nucleotides not matched to a gene: 6. The CDR3 runs 16 residues. DNA for the CDR3: TGTGCCAGCAGACCGGGACAGGCGGCGAACACCGGGGAGCTGTTTTTT. Its protein is CASRPGQAANTGELFF.

The chain has TRBV27 and TRBJ1-2; D call uncertain. The CDR3 is 18 residues long. Germline V gene data show CDR1 as MNHEY and CDR2 as SMNVEV (reference sequence). Trimming cost V 0 bases and J 3 bases, with 20 bases left between them. CDR3 residues: CASSLSIGPDDDYYGYTF. The CDR3 nucleotides are TGTGCCAGCAGTTTATCGATCGGGCCCGACGACGACTACTATGGCTACACCTTC.

V is TRBV5-1 and J is TRBJ1-6; D perhaps matches TRBD1 (6 bases). The V end lost 4 bases, the J end lost 0 bases, and 17 bases lay between the germline ends. Germline CDR1 is SGHRS and CDR2 is YFSETQ. The CDR3 is made up of 18 amino acids. CDR3 sequence (DNA): TGCGCCAGCAGCCTAGACAGGATCCTCAGCTCCTATAATTCACCCCTCCACTTT. Residues: CASSLDRILSSYNSPLHF.

V and J are TRBV27 and TRBJ1-4; D is perhaps TRBD1 (5 bases). The CDR3 runs to 15 residues. CDR1 and CDR2 from the germline V gene are MNHEY and SMNVEV (reference sequence). V was trimmed by 5 bases and J by 3 bases, leaving 13 bases between them. This chain's CDR3 is CASSTRDRPNEKLFF. In DNA form, the CDR3 reads TGTGCCAGCAGTACGCGGGACCGACCTAATGAAAAACTGTTTTTT.

The CDR3 DNA reads as TGTGCCAGCAGTTTACGAGTAGGGACAACTAGCACAGATACGCAGTATTTT. Its translation: CASSLRVGTTSTDTQYF. This sequence joins TRBV28 and TRBJ2-3; D is perhaps TRBD1 (6 bases). Trimming pared 2 bases from V and 0 bases from J, leaving 15 bases between. Germline V gene sequence: CDR1 MDHEN, CDR2 SYDVKM. CDR3 size: 17 residues.

The rearrangement uses TRBV13 and TRBJ1-2; a weak D match, TRBD1 (5 bases). Germline V gene sequence: CDR1 PRHDT, CDR2 FYEKMQ (reference sequence). V gave up 3 bases and J gave up 4 bases, with 12 bases separating them. This CDR3 region has 14 residues. CDR3 region: CASSLGQRGYGYTF. The CDR3 DNA reads TGTGCCAGCAGCTTGGGGCAACGGGGCTATGGCTACACCTTC.

The chain uses TRBV14 and TRBJ1-2; perhaps TRBD1 as D (5 bases). CDR1 and CDR2 from the germline V gene are SGHDN and FVKESK. The V end was cut by 1 base, the J end by 5 bases, with 8 bases between. The CDR3 totals 13 residues. The CDR3 protein is CASSQGQSYGYTF. The CDR3, as DNA: TGTGCCAGCAGCCAAGGACAGTCTTATGGCTACACCTTC.

The CDR3: CASENQGYEQYF. CDR3 nucleotides: TGTGCCAGCGAAAACCAGGGGTACGAGCAGTACTTC. The gene calls are TRBV7-9 and TRBJ2-7; possibly TRBD1 for D (6 bases). Trimming left V 8 bases short and J 4 bases short, with 12 bases between. Germline V lookup: CDR1 SEHNR, CDR2 FQNEAQ (reference sequence). CDR3 size: 12 residues.

The V and J genes are TRBV2 and TRBJ2-3, with 7 bases that match TRBD1. Germline CDR1 is SNHLY and CDR2 is FYNNEI. V lost 6 bases to trimming and J lost 1 base; unmatched junction nucleotides: 1. The CDR3 is 13 residues long. The CDR3 DNA reads TGTGCCAGCAGCGGACAGGGCACAGATACGCAGTATTTT. It specifies CASSGQGTDTQYF.

This chain uses TRBV18 with TRBJ1-1; possibly TRBD1 for D (5 bases). Germline loops: CDR1 KGHSH, CDR2 LQKENI. V shed 4 bases and J shed 0 bases, with 12 bases lying between them. The CDR3 contains 15 residues. Written as DNA, the CDR3 is TGTGCCAGCTCACGAAGGGGCGCCCTGAACACTGAAGCTTTCTTT. Encoded protein: CASSRRGALNTEAFF.

J is TRBJ2-1 and V is TRBV24-1, with TRBD1 matching 8 bases. J gave up 6 bases and V 5 bases, and 2 bases lay outside the gene matches. The CDR3 spans 13 residues. In germline, CDR1 is KGHDR, CDR2 SFDVKD. This CDR3 reads CATSAGGVNEQFF. The CDR3 DNA reads as TGTGCCACCAGTGCAGGGGGCGTCAATGAGCAGTTCTTC.

The rearrangement links TRBV12-5 to TRBJ2-7, with a tentative D call TRBD2 (7 bases). Germline V gene sequence: CDR1 LGHNT, CDR2 FRNRAP. The CDR3 length is 15 residues. Trimming pared 7 bases from V and 3 bases from J, leaving 19 bases between. The CDR3 DNA sequence: TGTGCTAGTGCCTTTCCCGGGGGGCGCAACTACGAGCAGTACTTC. This gives the protein CASAFPGGRNYEQYF.

This clonotype showed up just once. The chain is built from TRBV20-1 and TRBJ2-2; maybe TRBD1 (6 bases). This CDR3 has 13 amino acids. V was pared by 6 bases and J by 0 bases, with 8 bases between. Germline V CDR1 and CDR2: DFQATT, SNEGSKA (reference sequence). The CDR3 DNA reads as TGCAGTGCAAGGACAGCGAACACCGGGGAGCTGTTTTTT. Translated, it gives CSARTANTGELFF.

In DNA form, the CDR3 reads TGTGCCAGCAGTCCAGGGTTGAACACTGAAGCTTTCTTT. Encoded protein: CASSPGLNTEAFF. V usage is TRBV27 and J usage is TRBJ1-1; D possibly corresponds to TRBD1 (5 bases). This CDR3 contains 13 residues. V dropped 5 bases and J dropped 0 bases, with 7 bases sitting between them. CDR1 is MNHEY, CDR2 SMNVEV, per germline (reference sequence).

This clonotype was counted between two and nine times. This chain joins TRBV4-1 and TRBJ2-7; D possibly matches TRBD1 or TRBD2 (5 bases each). Trimming took off 2 bases at V and 2 bases at J, with 13 bases between the two ends. This CDR3 is built from 15 residues. Germline V gene data show CDR1 as MGHRA and CDR2 as YSYEKL. Here the CDR3 reads CASSQTRAGPYEQYF. DNA for the CDR3: TGCGCCAGCAGCCAAACCAGGGCGGGCCCCTACGAGCAGTACTTC.

The chain employs TRBV12-3 or TRBV12-4 and TRBJ2-4; D remains ambiguous. This CDR3 has 13 amino acids. V lost 7 bases, J lost 0 bases, and 7 bases lay in between. CDR3 sequence reads: CASTYGAKNIQYF. For the CDR3, the DNA is TGTGCCAGCACCTATGGAGCCAAAAACATTCAGTACTTC.

The table lists this clonotype with a count of one. The rearrangement links TRBV6-5 to TRBJ1-5; perhaps TRBD1 as D (6 bases). The germline gives CDR1 MNHEY, CDR2 SVGAGI. This CDR3 is 15 amino acids long. Trimming left V 5 bases short and J 2 bases short, with 13 bases between. The CDR3 region is CASSRTQGRNQPQHF. The CDR3 DNA reads as TGTGCCAGCAGTCGTACACAGGGCCGCAATCAGCCCCAGCATTTT.

The J gene is TRBJ2-3, the V gene TRBV21-1; the D segment call TRBD2 is taken from the table without a DNA check. TRBV21-1 is flagged as a pseudogene. The CDR3 is made up of 18 amino acids. Here the CDR3 DNA reads TGTGCCAGCAGCTCCTGGACTAGCGGGGGGGCCGGGGAAGATACGCAGTATTTT. Protein product: CASSSWTSGGAGEDTQYF.

This sequence joins TRBV11-2 and TRBJ2-7; D remains ambiguous. Trimming stripped 3 bases from V and 2 bases from J, with 11 bases between. CDR1 is SGHAT, CDR2 FQNNGV, per germline. The CDR3 is 14 amino acids. The CDR3 bases are TGTGCCAGCAGCTTGGGGTTGCCAGCCTACGAGCAGTACTTC. Translation: CASSLGLPAYEQYF.

The CDR3 protein is CASSLTGRGNEQFF. The CDR3 DNA is TGTGCCAGCAGCTTAACTGGAAGGGGAAATGAGCAGTTCTTC. The V call is TRBV7-3, the J call TRBJ2-1; possibly TRBD1 for D (5 bases). V lost 0 bases to trimming and J lost 7 bases, with 10 bases between them. This CDR3 has 14 residues. CDR1 and CDR2 from the germline V gene are SGHTA and FQGTGA.